Listed below are T cell receptor beta chains from one sample, sequenced in a study of T cells in localized non-small cell lung cancer. Measured with immunoSEQ multiplex PCR; TCRdb has only the in-frame clones, and not every one. The sample includes about 24,000 clones, roughly 87% seen only once; the top ten take 25% to 30%. Sequences were derived from peripheral blood, sampled before any cancer treatment. These receptors originate from a male donor aged 60 or older with stage I squamous cell lung carcinoma. Each CDR3 is given with its conserved first and last residue. Each record gives: D gene, V gene, clone size, J gene, CDR3 DNA, CDR3 protein. A D gene is named only where the DNA matches it firmly. For some rows the clone size is stated as once, few or many, or as a class when expanded; others skip it.

D: -; V: TRBV6-6; size: -; J: TRBJ1-5; DNA: TGTGCCACTCATCCAAGGGGTAGCAATCAGCCCCAGCATTTT; CDR3: CATHPRGSNQPQHF
D: TRBD1; V: TRBV6-5; size: -; J: TRBJ1-5; DNA: TGTGCCAGCAGGACAGGGGTTCGTCAGCCCCAGCATTTT; CDR3: CASRTGVRQPQHF
D: -; V: TRBV5-6; size: -; J: TRBJ1-1; DNA: TGTGCCAGCAGCAGACAGGTGAACACTGAAGCTTTCTTT; CDR3: CASSRQVNTEAFF
D: TRBD1; V: TRBV5-1; size: -; J: TRBJ1-2; DNA: TGCGCCAGCAGCTTGGTGGCAGGGGGCTTAAATGGCTACACCTTC; CDR3: CASSLVAGGLNGYTF
D: TRBD2; V: TRBV7-9; size: -; J: TRBJ2-2; DNA: TGTGCCAGCAGCGGGACTAGCGGGAGGAACACCGGGGAGCTGTTTTTT; CDR3: CASSGTSGRNTGELFF
D: -; V: TRBV5-5; size: -; J: TRBJ2-2; DNA: TGTGCCAGCAGCCCGATCTATTCCGGGGAGCTGTTTTTT; CDR3: CASSPIYSGELFF
D: -; V: TRBV6-5; size: -; J: TRBJ2-7; DNA: TGTGCCACACAAGACGGGGCGGCCCCTTACGAGCAGTACTTC; CDR3: CATQDGAAPYEQYF
D: -; V: TRBV9; size: -; J: TRBJ2-3; DNA: TGTGCCAGCAGCGTAGGGACCCCCGCGGATACGCAGTATTTT; CDR3: CASSVGTPADTQYF
D: -; V: TRBV11-2; size: once; J: TRBJ2-3; DNA: TGTGCCAGCAGCTTAATCGGTACGGTTACGCAGTATTTT; CDR3: CASSLIGTVTQYF
D: TRBD1; V: TRBV25-1; size: -; J: TRBJ2-4; DNA: TGTGCCAGCAGTGAAGACAGGGGCAGGGACATTCAGTACTTC; CDR3: CASSEDRGRDIQYF
D: -; V: TRBV9; size: -; J: TRBJ2-1; DNA: TGTGCCAGCAGCCCGCTAAGCCGGGTCCCCGTGACGAATGAGCAGTTCTTC; CDR3: CASSPLSRVPVTNEQFF
D: -; V: TRBV5-1; size: -; J: TRBJ1-6; DNA: TGCGCCAGCAGCCCCGGGACGGGGGATTCACCCCTCCACTTT; CDR3: CASSPGTGDSPLHF
D: -; V: TRBV7-9; size: once; J: TRBJ1-2; DNA: TGTGCCAGCAGCCGAAGGGAGAACTATGGCTACACCTTC; CDR3: CASSRRENYGYTF
D: TRBD2; V: TRBV7-8; size: -; J: TRBJ2-3; DNA: TGTGCCAGCAGCTTCGGACTAGCGGGGAGAACAGATACGCAGTATTTT; CDR3: CASSFGLAGRTDTQYF
D: -; V: TRBV7-2; size: -; J: TRBJ2-5; DNA: TGTGCCAGCAGCCAGGACAGAAGACCAGAGACCCAGTACTTC; CDR3: CASSQDRRPETQYF
D: -; V: TRBV12-5; size: -; J: TRBJ2-4; DNA: TGTGCTAGTGGTTTGGTAGGGGACATGAGCATTCAGTACTTC; CDR3: CASGLVGDMSIQYF
D: -; V: TRBV7-8; size: -; J: TRBJ2-7; DNA: TGTGCCAGCAGCTTAGAACTACAGACCTACGAGCAGTACTTC; CDR3: CASSLELQTYEQYF
D: -; V: TRBV10-3; size: -; J: TRBJ2-1; DNA: TGTGCCATCAGTGACGGAGCTGACAGAAGGAGCAATGAGCAGTTCTTC; CDR3: CAISDGADRRSNEQFF
D: TRBD2; V: TRBV9; size: once; J: TRBJ2-1; DNA: TGTGCCAGCACGCTAACTAGCGGGGTGGGAAATGAGCAGTTCTTC; CDR3: CASTLTSGVGNEQFF
D: TRBD1; V: TRBV29-1; size: -; J: TRBJ1-2; DNA: TGCAGCGTGGAGGGGGGACAGGGGAAAGACTATGGCTACACCTTC; CDR3: CSVEGGQGKDYGYTF
D: -; V: TRBV9; size: -; J: TRBJ2-7; DNA: TGTGCCAGCAGCGTAGGGGGGTCCACCTACGAGCAGTACTTC; CDR3: CASSVGGSTYEQYF
D: -; V: TRBV5-4; size: -; J: TRBJ2-1; DNA: TGTGCCAGCAGCTTGGGGGGGATCGGACTGACCTACAATGAGCAGTTCTTC; CDR3: CASSLGGIGLTYNEQFF
D: -; V: TRBV30; size: -; J: TRBJ1-6; DNA: TGTGCCTGGAGGGGGGCAGGGGATTCACCCCTCCACTTT; CDR3: CAWRGAGDSPLHF
D: -; V: TRBV11-2; size: -; J: TRBJ1-6; DNA: TGTGCCAGCAGCCCCATAAATTCACCCCTCCACTTT; CDR3: CASSPINSPLHF
D: TRBD1; V: TRBV11-3; size: -; J: TRBJ2-1; DNA: TGTGCCAGCAGCTTAGGAGGGACAGGCTGGACTGAGCAGTTCTTC; CDR3: CASSLGGTGWTEQFF
D: TRBD1; V: TRBV6-1; size: -; J: TRBJ1-5; DNA: TGTGCCAGCAGTCCGGACAGGGGAAGCAATCAGCCCCAGCATTTT; CDR3: CASSPDRGSNQPQHF
D: -; V: TRBV7-8; size: once; J: TRBJ2-3; DNA: TGTGCCAGCAGCTTAGATATAGGCACAGATACGCAGTATTTT; CDR3: CASSLDIGTDTQYF
D: -; V: TRBV6-5; size: -; J: TRBJ1-5; DNA: TGTGCCAGCAGTTTTCTCACAGGAACCCAGAATCAGCCCCAGCATTTT; CDR3: CASSFLTGTQNQPQHF
D: -; V: TRBV2; size: once; J: TRBJ2-7; DNA: TGTGCCAGCAGCGAACAAAGGGGTTCCTACGAGCAGTACTTC; CDR3: CASSEQRGSYEQYF
D: TRBD2; V: TRBV4-1; size: -; J: TRBJ2-5; DNA: TGCGCCAGCAGCCGTGGTAGCGGGGCCGGTGGGAAGACCCAGTACTTC; CDR3: CASSRGSGAGGKTQYF
D: -; V: TRBV6-6; size: -; J: TRBJ1-1; DNA: TGTGCCAGCACCACAGGACACATGAACACTGAAGCTTTCTTT; CDR3: CASTTGHMNTEAFF
D: -; V: TRBV4-3; size: -; J: TRBJ2-4; DNA: TGCGCCAGCAGCCAAGATAGGATTTCGTACAACTTATTAGCCAAAAACATTCAGTACTTC; CDR3: CASSQDRISYNLLAKNIQYF
D: -; V: TRBV6-6; size: -; J: TRBJ2-5; DNA: TGTGCCACCAGGGACGGTGGCCTCCAAGAGACCCAGTACTTC; CDR3: CATRDGGLQETQYF
D: -; V: TRBV7-2; size: -; J: TRBJ2-7; DNA: TGTGCCAGCAGCTTAGTCGGGGTAGCGTGGGAGCAGTACTTC; CDR3: CASSLVGVAWEQYF
D: TRBD1; V: TRBV5-1; size: -; J: TRBJ2-2; DNA: TGCGCCAGCAGTTTTCGTCCCGGGACAGTGGCGAACACCGGGGAGCTGTTTTTT; CDR3: CASSFRPGTVANTGELFF
D: -; V: TRBV25-1; size: -; J: TRBJ2-7; DNA: TGTGCCAGCAGTGCGGGACTCCCCCGAGGGTACGAGCAGTACTTC; CDR3: CASSAGLPRGYEQYF
D: TRBD1; V: TRBV5-4; size: -; J: TRBJ1-6; DNA: TGTGCCAGCAGCCGAGGACAGGCACTAAATAATTCACCCCTCCACTTT; CDR3: CASSRGQALNNSPLHF
D: -; V: TRBV18; size: -; J: TRBJ2-1; DNA: TGTGCCAGCTCCCCTCAGGTGGGTGAGCAGTTCTTC; CDR3: CASSPQVGEQFF
D: -; V: TRBV7-2; size: -; J: TRBJ2-7; DNA: TGTGCCAGCAGCTATTACTCCACCTACGAGCAGTACTTC; CDR3: CASSYYSTYEQYF
D: TRBD1; V: TRBV9; size: once; J: TRBJ1-3; DNA: TGTGCCAGCAGCGTAGAGACAGGGACTGGAAACACCATATATTTT; CDR3: CASSVETGTGNTIYF
D: -; V: TRBV6-5; size: -; J: TRBJ1-5; DNA: TGTGCCAGCAGTGCTCGATGGGATGGACAGCCCCAGCATTTT; CDR3: CASSARWDGQPQHF
D: -; V: TRBV5-1; size: -; J: TRBJ1-4; DNA: TGCGCCAGCAGCCTGGGGGGCAGGGTTAATGAAAAACTGTTTTTT; CDR3: CASSLGGRVNEKLFF
D: TRBD2; V: TRBV10-3; size: -; J: TRBJ2-2; DNA: TGTGCCATCAGCGAAACGGTACTAGCGGGAGGGAACCCCGGGGAGCTGTTTTTT; CDR3: CAISETVLAGGNPGELFF
D: -; V: TRBV19; size: -; J: TRBJ1-5; DNA: TGTGCCAGTAGTGTCCGGGGCGGCCGGTATAGCAATCAGCCCCAGCATTTT; CDR3: CASSVRGGRYSNQPQHF
D: TRBD1; V: TRBV5-4; size: -; J: TRBJ2-7; DNA: TGTGCCAGCAGCCCCGGATGGACAGGGGGCTACGAGCAGTACTTC; CDR3: CASSPGWTGGYEQYF
D: TRBD2; V: TRBV27; size: -; J: TRBJ2-1; DNA: TGTGCCAGCAGTTCATCTCTGGGAGGGACCTACAATGAGCAGTTCTTC; CDR3: CASSSSLGGTYNEQFF